This section outlines one T cell receptor (beta chain) sequence together with its context. The table came from immunoSEQ multiplex PCR; TCRdb's copy has only in-frame clones and leaves some out. The repertoire holds over 150,000 clones, with just under 95% as singletons. The entry originates in a study of control samples from healthy donors and cancer patients. V shed 6 bases and J 0 bases; nucleotides not matched to a gene: 9. The CDR3 runs 19 residues. Looked up from germline, CDR1 is SGHTA and CDR2 is FQGTGA. The chain has TRBV7-3 and TRBJ2-2; 14 bases align to TRBD2. The sequence was collected from a man aged 18-30 years in good health. Sequences were obtained from blood. CDR3 loop: CASSSAGTSGGANTGELFF. As DNA, the CDR3 is TGTGCCAGCAGTTCGGCCGGGACTAGCGGGGGAGCGAACACCGGGGAGCTGTTTTTT.